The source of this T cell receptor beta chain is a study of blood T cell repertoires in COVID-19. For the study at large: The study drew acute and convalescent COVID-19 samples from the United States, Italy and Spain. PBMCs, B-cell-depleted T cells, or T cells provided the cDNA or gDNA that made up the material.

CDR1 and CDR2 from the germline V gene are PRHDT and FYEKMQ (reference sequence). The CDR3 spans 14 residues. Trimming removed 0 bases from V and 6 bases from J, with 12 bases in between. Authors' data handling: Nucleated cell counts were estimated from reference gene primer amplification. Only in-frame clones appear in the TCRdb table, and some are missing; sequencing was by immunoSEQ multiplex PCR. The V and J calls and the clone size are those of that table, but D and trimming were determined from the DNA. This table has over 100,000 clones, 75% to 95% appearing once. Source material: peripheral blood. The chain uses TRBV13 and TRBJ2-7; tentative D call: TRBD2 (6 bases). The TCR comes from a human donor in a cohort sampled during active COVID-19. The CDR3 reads CASSLGLEGSEQYF. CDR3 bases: TGTGCCAGCAGCTTAGGCCTGGAGGGTTCCGAGCAGTACTTC.